This TCR beta chain was sequenced for a study of T cells after yellow fever vaccination. Study as a whole: Some fractions had low cell numbers, and these were prepared with SMART-Seq v4 Ultra Low Input.

This CDR3 has 14 residues. J was trimmed by 5 bases and V by 6 bases; bases with no gene match: 5. Germline V CDR1 and CDR2: SNHLY, FYNNEI. This clonotype was observed at least ten times. Its antigen is not known. For TCR, cDNA came from 5'RACE template switching, which added a universal primer site and UMIs. Each CDR3 protein gets one entry after TCRdb re-called the 5' RACE reads with MiXCR. The sample lists about 240,000 distinct CDR3 sequences, 3.6% seen once, with about a fifth in the top ten. Whole-study results and caveats: On re-exposure, the response was weaker but peaked faster, at day 5 versus 15. Primary-vaccination clones mostly resurfaced post-booster (about 95% CD4, approximately 87% CD8).

This sample comprised PBMCs, obtained 15 days after the yellow fever booster vaccination. This sequence originates from a man aged 18 to 30 who received the YFV17D yellow fever vaccine. V is TRBV2 and J is TRBJ2-5, with TRBD2 identical over 11 bases. The CDR3 DNA reads TGTGCCAGCAGCGGTAGCGGGGGGGCCGAGACCCAGTACTTC. Encoded protein: CASSGSGGAETQYF.